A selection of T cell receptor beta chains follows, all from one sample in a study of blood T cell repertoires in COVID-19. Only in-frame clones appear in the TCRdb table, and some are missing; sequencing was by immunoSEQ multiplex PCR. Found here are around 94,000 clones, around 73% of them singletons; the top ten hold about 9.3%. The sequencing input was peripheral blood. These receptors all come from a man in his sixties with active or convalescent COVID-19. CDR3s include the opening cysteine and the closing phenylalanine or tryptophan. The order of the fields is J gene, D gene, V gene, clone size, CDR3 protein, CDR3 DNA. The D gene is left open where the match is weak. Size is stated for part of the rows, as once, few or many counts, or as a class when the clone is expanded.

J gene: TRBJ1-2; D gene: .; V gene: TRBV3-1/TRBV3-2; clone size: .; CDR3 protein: CASSQDGRADYGYTF; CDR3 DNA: TGTGCCAGCAGCCAAGATGGGCGGGCGGACTATGGCTACACCTTC
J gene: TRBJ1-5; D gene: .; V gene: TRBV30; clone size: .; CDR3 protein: CAWSSQGLGNQPQHF; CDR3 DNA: TGTGCCTGGAGTTCCCAGGGCCTTGGCAATCAGCCCCAGCATTTT
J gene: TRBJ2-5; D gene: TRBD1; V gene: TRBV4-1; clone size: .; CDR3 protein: CASSQERDRKETQYF; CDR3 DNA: TGCGCCAGCAGCCAAGAACGGGACAGAAAAGAGACCCAGTACTTC
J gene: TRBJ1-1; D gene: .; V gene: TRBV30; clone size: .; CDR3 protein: CAWREVLATEAFF; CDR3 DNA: TGTGCCTGGAGGGAGGTGCTAGCTACTGAAGCTTTCTTT
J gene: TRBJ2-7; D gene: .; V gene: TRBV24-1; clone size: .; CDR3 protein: CATSDSFSKGDSYEQYF; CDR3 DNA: TGTGCCACCAGTGATTCCTTCTCGAAGGGAGACTCCTACGAGCAGTACTTC
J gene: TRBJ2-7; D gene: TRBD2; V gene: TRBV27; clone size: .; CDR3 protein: CASSLSLAAYEQYF; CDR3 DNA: TGTGCCAGCAGTTTATCCCTAGCGGCCTACGAGCAGTACTTC
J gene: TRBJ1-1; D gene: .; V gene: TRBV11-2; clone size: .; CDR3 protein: CATKGQLNTEAFF; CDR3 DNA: TGTGCCACCAAGGGGCAGCTGAACACTGAAGCTTTCTTT
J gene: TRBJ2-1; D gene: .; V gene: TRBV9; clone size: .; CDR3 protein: CASSVGGGFRNEQFF; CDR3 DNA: TGTGCCAGCAGCGTAGGGGGCGGCTTTCGCAATGAGCAGTTCTTC
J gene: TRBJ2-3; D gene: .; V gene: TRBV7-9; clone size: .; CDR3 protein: CASSLARADTQYF; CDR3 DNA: TGTGCCAGCAGCTTAGCTCGGGCAGATACGCAGTATTTT
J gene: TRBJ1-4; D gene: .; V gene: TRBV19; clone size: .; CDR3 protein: CASSRRDKFNEKLFF; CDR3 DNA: TGTGCCAGTAGTCGCAGGGATAAATTTAATGAAAAACTGTTTTTT
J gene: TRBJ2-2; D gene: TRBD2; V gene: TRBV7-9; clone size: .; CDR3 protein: CASSTRFGTSGRAKTGELFF; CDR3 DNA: TGTGCCAGCAGCACGAGATTTGGGACTAGCGGGAGGGCCAAGACCGGGGAGCTGTTTTTT
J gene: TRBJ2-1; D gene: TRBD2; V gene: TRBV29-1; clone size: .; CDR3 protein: CSVRSGDGNEQFF; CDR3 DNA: TGCAGCGTTCGTAGCGGGGACGGCAATGAGCAGTTCTTC
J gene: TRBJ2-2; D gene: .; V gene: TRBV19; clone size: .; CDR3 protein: CASSISGNTGELFF; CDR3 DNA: TGTGCCAGTAGTATAAGCGGTAACACCGGGGAGCTGTTTTTT
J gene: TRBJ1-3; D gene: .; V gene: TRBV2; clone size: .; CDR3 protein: CASSKQLPPSGNTIYF; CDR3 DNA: TGTGCCAGCAGTAAACAGCTACCCCCCTCTGGAAACACCATATATTTT
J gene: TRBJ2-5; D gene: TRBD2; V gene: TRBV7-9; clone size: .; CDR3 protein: CASSIRDGLEGTQYF; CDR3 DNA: TGTGCCAGCAGCATCCGGGACGGACTAGAGGGGACCCAGTACTTC
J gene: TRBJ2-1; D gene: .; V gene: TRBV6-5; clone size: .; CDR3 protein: CATQQGNEQFF; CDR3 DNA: TGTGCCACGCAGCAGGGGAACGAGCAGTTCTTC
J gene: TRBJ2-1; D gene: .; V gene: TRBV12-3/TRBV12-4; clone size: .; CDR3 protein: CASSPTSNEQFF; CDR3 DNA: TGTGCCAGCAGTCCGACTAGCAATGAGCAGTTCTTC
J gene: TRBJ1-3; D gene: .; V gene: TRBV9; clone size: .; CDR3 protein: CASSPRQGTGNTIYF; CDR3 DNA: TGTGCCAGCAGCCCCCGGCAGGGGACTGGAAACACCATATATTTT
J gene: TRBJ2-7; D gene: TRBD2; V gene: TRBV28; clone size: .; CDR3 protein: CASSSGLAASLGYEQYF; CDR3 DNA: TGTGCCAGCAGTTCTGGACTAGCGGCGTCTTTAGGCTACGAGCAGTACTTC
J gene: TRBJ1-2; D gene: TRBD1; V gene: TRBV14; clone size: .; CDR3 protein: CASSHRSGGTYGYTF; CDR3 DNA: TGTGCCAGCAGCCACCGTTCAGGGGGCACCTATGGCTACACCTTC
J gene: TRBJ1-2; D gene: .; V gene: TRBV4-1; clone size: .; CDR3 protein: CASSFSEAYGYTF; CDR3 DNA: TGCGCCAGCAGTTTTAGTGAGGCTTATGGCTACACCTTC
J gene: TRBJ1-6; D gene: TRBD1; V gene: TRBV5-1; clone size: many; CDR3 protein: CASMGQDNSPLHF; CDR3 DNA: TGCGCCAGCATGGGACAGGATAATTCACCCCTCCACTTT
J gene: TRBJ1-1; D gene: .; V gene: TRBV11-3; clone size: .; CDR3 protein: CASSFLRDTTAEAFF; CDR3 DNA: TGTGCCAGCAGCTTCCTCCGGGATACAACCGCTGAAGCTTTCTTT
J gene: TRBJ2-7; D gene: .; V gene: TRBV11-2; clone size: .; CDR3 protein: CASSSGARFYEQYF; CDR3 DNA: TGTGCCAGCAGCTCCGGTGCCCGTTTCTACGAGCAGTACTTC
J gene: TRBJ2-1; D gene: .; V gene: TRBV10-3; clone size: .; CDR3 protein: CAISAGQGNSGSSYNEQFF; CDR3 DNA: TGTGCCATCAGTGCTGGACAGGGGAATAGCGGGAGCTCCTACAATGAGCAGTTCTTC
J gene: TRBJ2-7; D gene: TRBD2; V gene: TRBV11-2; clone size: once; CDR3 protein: CASSWGGSYEQYF; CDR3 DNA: TGTGCCAGCAGCTGGGGGGGGTCCTACGAGCAGTACTTC
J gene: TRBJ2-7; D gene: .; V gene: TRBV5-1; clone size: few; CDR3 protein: CASSLQGMSSYEQYF; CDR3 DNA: TGCGCCAGCAGCTTGCAGGGGATGAGCTCCTACGAGCAGTACTTC
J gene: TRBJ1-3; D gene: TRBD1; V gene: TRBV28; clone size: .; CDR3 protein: CASRTRAGQGSSGNTIYF; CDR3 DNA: TGTGCCAGCAGAACCAGAGCCGGACAGGGGAGCTCTGGAAACACCATATATTTT
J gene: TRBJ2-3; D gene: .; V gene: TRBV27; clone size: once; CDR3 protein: CASSFSPSPDTQYF; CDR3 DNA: TGTGCCAGCAGTTTTAGCCCCTCCCCGGATACGCAGTATTTT
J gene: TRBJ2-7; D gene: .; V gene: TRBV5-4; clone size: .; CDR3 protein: CASSPAGQVLLGYEQYF; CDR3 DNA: TGTGCCAGCAGCCCGGCTGGGCAAGTCCTCCTCGGATACGAGCAGTACTTC
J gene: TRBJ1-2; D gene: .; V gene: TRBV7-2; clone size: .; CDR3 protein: CASSLGRTTNYGYTF; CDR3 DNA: TGTGCCAGCAGCTTAGGGAGGACCACTAACTATGGCTACACCTTC
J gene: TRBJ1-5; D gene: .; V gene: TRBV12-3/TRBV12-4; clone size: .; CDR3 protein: CASRYGGQPQHF; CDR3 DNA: TGTGCCAGCAGATACGGAGGTCAGCCCCAGCATTTT
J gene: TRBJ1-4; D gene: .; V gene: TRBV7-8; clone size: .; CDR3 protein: CASSASGLYNEKLFF; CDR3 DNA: TGTGCCAGCAGCGCGTCGGGACTCTATAATGAAAAACTGTTTTTT
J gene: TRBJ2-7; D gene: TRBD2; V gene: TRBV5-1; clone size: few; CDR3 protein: CASSFGVSSGSLTYEQYF; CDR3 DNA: TGCGCCAGCAGCTTTGGAGTGAGTAGCGGGAGTCTTACCTACGAGCAGTACTTC
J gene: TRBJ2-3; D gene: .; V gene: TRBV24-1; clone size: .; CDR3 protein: CATSDQRGGLGANTQYF; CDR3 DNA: TGTGCCACCAGTGATCAGAGGGGAGGCCTCGGGGCGAATACGCAGTATTTT
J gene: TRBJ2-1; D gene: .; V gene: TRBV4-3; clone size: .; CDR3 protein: CASSQQAGTYNEQFF; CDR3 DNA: TGCGCCAGCAGCCAGCAAGCGGGTACCTACAATGAGCAGTTCTTC
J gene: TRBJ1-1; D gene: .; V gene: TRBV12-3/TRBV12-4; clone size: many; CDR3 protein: CASSLTVNTEAFF; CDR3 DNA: TGTGCCAGCAGTTTAACAGTGAACACTGAAGCTTTCTTT
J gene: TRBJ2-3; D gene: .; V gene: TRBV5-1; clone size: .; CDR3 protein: CASSLVGQSTDTQYF; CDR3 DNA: TGCGCCAGCAGCTTGGTTGGACAAAGCACAGATACGCAGTATTTT
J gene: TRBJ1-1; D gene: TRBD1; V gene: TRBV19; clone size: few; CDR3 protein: CASSRDRSNTEAFF; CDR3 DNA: TGTGCCAGTAGTAGGGACAGGAGTAACACTGAAGCTTTCTTT
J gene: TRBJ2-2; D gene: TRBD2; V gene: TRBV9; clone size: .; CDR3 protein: CASSVVPLGSGANTGELFF; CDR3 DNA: TGTGCCAGCAGCGTAGTCCCCTTAGGTAGCGGGGCTAACACCGGGGAGCTGTTTTTT
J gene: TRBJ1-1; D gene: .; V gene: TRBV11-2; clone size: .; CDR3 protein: CASSLGYSMNTEAFF; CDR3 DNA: TGTGCCAGCAGCTTAGGTTACAGCATGAACACTGAAGCTTTCTTT
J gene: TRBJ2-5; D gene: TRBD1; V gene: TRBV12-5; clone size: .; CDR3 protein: CASGFDREETQYF; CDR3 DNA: TGTGCTAGTGGTTTTGACAGGGAAGAGACCCAGTACTTC
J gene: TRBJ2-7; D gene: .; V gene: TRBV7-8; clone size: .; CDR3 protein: CASSPLRIEQYF; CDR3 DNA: TGTGCCAGCAGCCCACTGAGGATCGAGCAGTACTTC
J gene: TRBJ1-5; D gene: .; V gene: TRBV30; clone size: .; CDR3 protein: CAWSVSSGGRIYRNQPQHF; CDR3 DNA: TGTGCCTGGAGTGTATCTTCGGGGGGCCGAATATATCGCAATCAGCCCCAGCATTTT
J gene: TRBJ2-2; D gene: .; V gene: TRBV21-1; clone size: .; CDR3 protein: CASRRQGYTGELFF; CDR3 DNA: TGTGCCAGCAGAAGGCAGGGTTACACCGGGGAGCTGTTTTTT
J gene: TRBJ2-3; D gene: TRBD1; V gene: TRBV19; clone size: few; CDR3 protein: CASSIGTGADTQYF; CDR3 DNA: TGTGCCAGTAGTATAGGCACAGGGGCAGATACGCAGTATTTT
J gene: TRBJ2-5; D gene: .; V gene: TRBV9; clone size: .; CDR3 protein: CASSVEGGVETQYF; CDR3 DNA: TGTGCCAGCAGCGTAGAGGGCGGGGTCGAGACCCAGTACTTC
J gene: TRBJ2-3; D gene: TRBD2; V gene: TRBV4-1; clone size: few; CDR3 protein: CASTLGLAGVVDTQYF; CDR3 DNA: TGCGCCAGCACACTAGGACTAGCGGGAGTGGTAGATACGCAGTATTTT
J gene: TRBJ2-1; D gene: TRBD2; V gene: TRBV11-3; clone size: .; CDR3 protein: CASSLGGTSHEQFF; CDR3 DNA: TGTGCCAGCAGCTTAGGAGGGACTAGCCATGAGCAGTTCTTC
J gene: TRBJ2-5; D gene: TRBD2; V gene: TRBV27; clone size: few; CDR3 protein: CASSPRGLAGVETQYF; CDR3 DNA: TGTGCCAGCAGTCCGCGGGGACTAGCGGGAGTGGAGACCCAGTACTTC